This T cell receptor (beta chain) originates from a study of OX40 agonist ivuxolimab in advanced cancers. Study context: Dose-escalation patients suffered from hepatocellular carcinoma, melanoma, renal cell or head and neck cancer. Study-level findings and limits: The antigens recognized by the expanded peripheral T cells, that is their antigen specificity, were not determined. In the 0.1 to 3.0 mg/kg range, CD4+ and CD8+ blood T cells had expanded clonally by week 6.

The germline CDR1 and CDR2 sequences are MNHEY and SMNVEV (reference sequence). The ends were cut back, 1 base at V and 7 bases at J, with 11 bases in the middle. The length of the CDR3 is 13 residues. Only in-frame clones appear in the TCRdb table, and some are missing; sequencing was by immunoSEQ multiplex PCR. The sample has 40,000 to 45,000 clones; around 87% are singletons. As regards this clone: Its antigen remains unidentified.

Sequences were derived from CD4+ or CD8+ T cells sorted from blood, sampled in a trial of the OX40 agonist ivuxolimab. The sequence came from an adult with an advanced solid tumor such as melanoma, head and neck, liver or kidney cancer. The chain combines TRBV27 with TRBJ2-7, with D unclear. The CDR3 sequence: CASSLFHLGEQYF. CDR3 DNA sequence: TGTGCCAGCAGTTTATTCCACCTTGGGGAGCAGTACTTC.